These 16 T cell receptor beta chains were sequenced from one sample in a study of OX40 agonist ivuxolimab in advanced cancers. The protocol was immunoSEQ multiplex PCR, while the TCRdb copy is restricted to in-frame clones and leaves out a portion. Among 50,000 to 70,000 clones listed, 93% were seen once. Specimen: CD4+ or CD8+ T cells sorted from blood, collected in a trial of the OX40 agonist ivuxolimab. The origin of the receptors is an adult with an advanced solid tumor such as melanoma, head and neck, liver or kidney cancer.

This clone was recorded a few times. V and J are TRBV28 and TRBJ2-3, with a weak D call TRBD2 (5 bases). V was pared by 6 bases and J by 4 bases, with 23 bases between. The CDR3 has 17 residues. Germline V lookup: CDR1 MDHEN, CDR2 SYDVKM. The CDR3 loop is CASRGIRTLGRPDTQYF. CDR3 DNA sequence: TGTGCCAGCAGGGGGATAAGGACTCTCGGGCGGCCAGATACGCAGTATTTT.

This chain's CDR3 is CASSQDSGWWVEAFF. The CDR3 bases are TGCGCCAGCAGCCAAGATTCGGGTTGGTGGGTGGAAGCTTTCTTT. The chain is built from TRBV4-1 and TRBJ1-1, with D uncertain. Per the germline V gene, CDR1 is MGHRA and CDR2 is YSYEKL. The CDR3 is 15 residues long. With 0 bases removed from V and 8 bases from J, the gap between germline ends came to 16 bases.

The J gene is TRBJ2-7, the V gene TRBV18; 12 positions match TRBD2. Germline assignment: CDR1 KGHSH and CDR2 LQKENI. CDR3 size: 17 residues. J lost 6 bases, V lost 0 bases, and 9 bases had no gene match. CDR3 sequence reads: CASSPPVLAGGFPEQYF. The DNA of the CDR3 is TGTGCCAGCTCACCACCGGTACTAGCGGGAGGTTTCCCCGAGCAGTACTTC. The variable domain in full, with the rest retrieved from reference TRBV18 and TRBJ2-7, is NAGVMQNPRHLVRRRGQEARLRCSPMKGHSHVYWYRQLPEEGLKFMVYLQKENIIDESGMPKERFSAEFPKEGPSILRIQQVVRGDSAAYFCASSPPVLAGGFPEQYFGPGTRLTVT.

The rearrangement joins TRBV27 to TRBJ2-1; D remains unclear. V lost 7 bases to trimming and J lost 0 bases, with 10 bases between them. CDR3 size: 14 residues. The germline gives CDR1 MNHEY, CDR2 SMNVEV (reference sequence). CDR3 loop: CASMKTRSYNEQFF. For the CDR3, the DNA is TGTGCCAGCATGAAGACACGCTCCTACAATGAGCAGTTCTTC.

The chain combines TRBV6-6 with TRBJ2-2; D tentatively fits TRBD1 or TRBD2 (7 bases each). CDR3 length: 14 amino acids. Per germline, CDR1 MNHNY and CDR2 SVGAGI (reference sequence). The V end was cut by 10 bases, the J end by 4 bases, with 16 bases between. The CDR3 loop is CATPRGGTTGELFF. The CDR3 nucleotides are TGTGCCACCCCCAGGGGGGGAACCACCGGGGAGCTGTTTTTT.

The rearrangement links TRBV30 to TRBJ2-3, with 7 bases matching TRBD2. V was pared by 2 bases and J by 5 bases, with 10 bases of the junction left unmatched. Germline CDR1 GTSNPN, CDR2 SVGIG (reference sequence). The CDR3 runs to 15 residues. CDR3 nucleotides: TGTGCCTGGAGTACCGGACTAGTCCTTGAAGATACGCAGTATTTT. Its protein is CAWSTGLVLEDTQYF.

The chain combines TRBV19 with TRBJ2-7; 10 bases line up with TRBD1. Trimming took 5 bases from V and 2 from J; bases not matched to a gene: 6. The CDR3 is 15 residues long. Germline assignment: CDR1 LNHDA and CDR2 SQIVND (reference sequence). The CDR3: CASSPGGQGPYEQYF. The CDR3 nucleotides read TGTGCCAGTAGTCCAGGGGGACAGGGGCCCTACGAGCAGTACTTC.

V is TRBV6-1 and J is TRBJ2-7, with D possibly TRBD1 on 6 matching bases. From germline, CDR1 is MNHNS and CDR2 SASEGT. The V and J ends lost 4 bases and 2 bases respectively, with 12 bases between them. This CDR3 comprises 14 residues. CDR3 sequence reads: CASSGYRATYEQYF. The CDR3 nucleotides are TGTGCCAGCAGTGGTTACAGGGCGACCTACGAGCAGTACTTC.

The chain has TRBV19 and TRBJ1-1; D is perhaps TRBD1 (6 bases). Between the trimmed V and J ends, which lost 7 bases and 4 bases, there was a span of 10 bases. The CDR3 is 12 amino acids. Looked up from germline, CDR1 is LNHDA and CDR2 is SQIVND (reference sequence). CDR3 region: CASTRQATEAFF. As DNA, the CDR3 is TGTGCCAGTACTCGACAGGCCACTGAAGCTTTCTTT.

The chain employs TRBV6-5 and TRBJ1-1; D is possibly TRBD1 (5 bases). Germline loops: CDR1 MNHEY, CDR2 SVGAGI. This CDR3 comprises 14 residues. With 2 bases removed from V and 1 base from J, the gap between germline ends came to 8 bases. The CDR3 nucleotides read TGTGCCAGCAGTTACCAGGGAGGGAACACTGAAGCTTTCTTT. Translation gives CASSYQGGNTEAFF.

The sample holds one count of this clone. The chain links TRBV4-1 to TRBJ1-2; D is unclear. The V end was cut by 0 bases, the J end by 4 bases, with 9 bases between. Germline V gene sequence: CDR1 MGHRA, CDR2 YSYEKL. The CDR3 is 14 residues long. For the CDR3, the DNA is TGCGCCAGCAGCCAAGACCGGGGATTCTATGGCTACACCTTC. Translated, it gives CASSQDRGFYGYTF.

The V gene is TRBV18, the J gene TRBJ2-1, with D possibly TRBD1 on 6 matching bases. V was trimmed by 3 bases and J by 5 bases, leaving 14 bases between them. CDR1 is KGHSH, CDR2 LQKENI, per germline. The CDR3 length is 15 residues. As DNA, the CDR3 is TGTGCCAGCTCACCGAACAGGGAACCACACAATGAGCAGTTCTTC. Protein product: CASSPNREPHNEQFF.

The rearrangement links TRBV4-3 to TRBJ1-1; 9 bases agree with TRBD1. J lost 0 bases, V lost 5 bases, and 7 bases had no gene match. This CDR3 is 16 amino acids long. Germline V gives CDR1 LGHNA, CDR2 YSLEER. CDR3 nucleotide sequence: TGCGCCAGCAGCTCGGACAGGGGTTCTATGAACACTGAAGCTTTCTTT. It encodes CASSSDRGSMNTEAFF.

The gene calls are TRBV4-1 and TRBJ2-4; D possibly corresponds to TRBD1 (5 bases). Germline V CDR1 and CDR2: MGHRA, YSYEKL. CDR3 length: 13 residues. V was clipped by 4 bases and J by 8 bases, with 12 bases between them. The CDR3 loop reads CASSRAVGDIQYF. The CDR3 nucleotides read TGCGCCAGCAGCCGCGCGGTAGGGGACATTCAGTACTTC.

This clone was counted a single time. V is TRBV19 and J is TRBJ2-2; possible D gene TRBD2, 6 bases. CDR1 and CDR2 from the germline V gene are LNHDA and SQIVND (reference sequence). Trimming pared 3 bases from V and 4 bases from J, leaving 12 bases between. This CDR3 comprises 15 residues. The CDR3 coding sequence is TGTGCCAGTAGTATTCAGCGGGTTGGCACCGGGGAGCTGTTTTTT. Amino acids: CASSIQRVGTGELFF.

This clone appeared once. The rearrangement uses TRBV6-5 and TRBJ1-3, with D possibly matching TRBD1 (6 bases). This CDR3 spans 15 amino acids. The germline V gene has CDR1 MNHEY and CDR2 SVGAGI. Trimming left V 2 bases short and J 4 bases short, with 12 bases between. CDR3 loop: CASSYGGGLGNTIYF. The CDR3 nucleotides are TGTGCCAGCAGTTACGGAGGGGGACTAGGAAACACCATATATTTT.